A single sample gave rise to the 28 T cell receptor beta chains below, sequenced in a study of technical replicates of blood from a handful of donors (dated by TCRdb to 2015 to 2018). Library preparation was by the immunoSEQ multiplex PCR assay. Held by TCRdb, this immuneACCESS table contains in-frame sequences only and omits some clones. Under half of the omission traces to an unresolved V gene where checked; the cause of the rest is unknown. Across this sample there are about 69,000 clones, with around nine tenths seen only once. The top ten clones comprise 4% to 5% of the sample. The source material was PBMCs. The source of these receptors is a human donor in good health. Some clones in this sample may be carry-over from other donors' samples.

CDR3 DNA: TGTGCCAGCAGCCGCGCGGGTCAAGAGACCCAGTACTTC. Translation gives CASSRAGQETQYF. This chain links TRBV7-3 with TRBJ2-5, with D possibly matching TRBD2 (5 bases). The CDR3 is 13 amino acids. CDR1 is SGHTA and CDR2 is FQGTGA in the germline V gene. The ends were cut back, 5 bases at V and 2 bases at J, with 9 bases in the middle.

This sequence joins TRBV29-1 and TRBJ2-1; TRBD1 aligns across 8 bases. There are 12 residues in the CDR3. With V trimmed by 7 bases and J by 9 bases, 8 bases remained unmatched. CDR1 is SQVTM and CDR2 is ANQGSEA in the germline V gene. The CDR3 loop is CSGGTGTGEQFF. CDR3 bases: TGCAGCGGGGGGACAGGAACGGGTGAGCAGTTCTTC.

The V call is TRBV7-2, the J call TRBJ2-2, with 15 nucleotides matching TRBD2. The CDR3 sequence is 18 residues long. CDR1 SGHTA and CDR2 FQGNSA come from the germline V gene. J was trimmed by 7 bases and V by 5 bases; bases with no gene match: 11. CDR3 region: CASSVRPGLAGGFGELFF. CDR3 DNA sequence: TGTGCCAGCAGCGTCAGACCGGGACTAGCGGGGGGCTTCGGGGAGCTGTTTTTT.

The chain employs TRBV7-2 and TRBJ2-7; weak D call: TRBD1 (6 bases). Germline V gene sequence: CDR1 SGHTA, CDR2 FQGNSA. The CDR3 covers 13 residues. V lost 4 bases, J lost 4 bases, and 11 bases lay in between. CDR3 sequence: CASSSQGIYEQYF. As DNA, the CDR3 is TGTGCCAGCAGCTCACAGGGTATTTACGAGCAGTACTTC.

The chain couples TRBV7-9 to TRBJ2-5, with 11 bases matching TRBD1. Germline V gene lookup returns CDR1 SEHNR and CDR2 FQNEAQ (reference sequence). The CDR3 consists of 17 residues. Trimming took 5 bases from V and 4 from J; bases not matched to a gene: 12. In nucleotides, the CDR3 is TGTGCCAGCAGCCCCGCAAGGGGGACAGGGGGGGCAGAGACCCAGTACTTC. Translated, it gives CASSPARGTGGAETQYF.

CDR3 sequence reads: CASSLLSLSDRAYEQYF. CDR3 DNA: TGTGCCAGCAGCTTATTATCTCTGTCCGACAGGGCCTACGAGCAGTACTTC. The gene calls are TRBV11-1 and TRBJ2-7, with 7 positions matching TRBD1. Trimming at V came to 2 bases and at J to 2 bases, leaving 12 bases not matched to a gene. The CDR3 runs 17 residues. Germline CDR1 and CDR2: SGHAT and FQDESV (reference sequence).

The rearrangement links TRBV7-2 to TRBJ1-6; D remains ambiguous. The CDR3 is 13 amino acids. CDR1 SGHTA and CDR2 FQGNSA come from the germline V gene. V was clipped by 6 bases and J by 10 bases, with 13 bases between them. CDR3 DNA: TGTGCCAGCAGGCCGGGGAGGGCCTCACCCCTCCACTTT. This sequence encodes CASRPGRASPLHF.

In DNA, the CDR3 is TGTGCCAGTAGCCCGACTAGCGGGGGGCAATACGAGCAGTACTTC. As protein: CASSPTSGGQYEQYF. The chain is built from TRBV19 and TRBJ2-7, with 13 bases identical to TRBD2. The CDR3 covers 15 residues. Germline V gene data show CDR1 as LNHDA and CDR2 as SQIVND (reference sequence). Losses at the gene ends were 6 bases for V and 4 bases for J; bases not matched to a gene: 6.

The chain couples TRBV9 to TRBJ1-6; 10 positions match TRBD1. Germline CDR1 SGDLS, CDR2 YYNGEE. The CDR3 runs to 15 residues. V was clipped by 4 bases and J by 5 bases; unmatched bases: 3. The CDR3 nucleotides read TGTGCCAGCAGCACGACAGGGGGCGATAATTCACCCCTCCACTTT. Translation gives CASSTTGGDNSPLHF.

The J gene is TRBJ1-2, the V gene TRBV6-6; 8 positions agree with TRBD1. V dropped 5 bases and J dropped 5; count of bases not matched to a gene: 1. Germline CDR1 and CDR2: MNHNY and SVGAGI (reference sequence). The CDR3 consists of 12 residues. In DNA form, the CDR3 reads TGTGCCAGCAGTCGGACAGGGTATGGCTACACCTTC. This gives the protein CASSRTGYGYTF.

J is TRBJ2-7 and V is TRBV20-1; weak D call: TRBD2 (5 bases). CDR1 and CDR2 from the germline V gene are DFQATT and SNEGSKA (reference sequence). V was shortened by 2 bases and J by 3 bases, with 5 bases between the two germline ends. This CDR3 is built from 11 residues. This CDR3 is CSARTSYEQYF. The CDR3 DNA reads TGCAGTGCTAGAACTAGCTACGAGCAGTACTTC.

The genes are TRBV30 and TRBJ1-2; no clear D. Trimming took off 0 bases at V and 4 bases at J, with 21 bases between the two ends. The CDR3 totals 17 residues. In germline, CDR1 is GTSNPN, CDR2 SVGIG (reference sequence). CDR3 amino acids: CAWSVGRSPQPSYGYTF. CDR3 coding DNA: TGTGCCTGGAGTGTTGGCAGATCGCCGCAACCCTCCTATGGCTACACCTTC.

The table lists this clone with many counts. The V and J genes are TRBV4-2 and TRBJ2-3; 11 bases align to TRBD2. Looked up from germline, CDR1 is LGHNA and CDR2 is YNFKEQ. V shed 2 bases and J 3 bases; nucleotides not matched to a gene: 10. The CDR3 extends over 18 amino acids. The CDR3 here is CASSQNIAGGPSTDTQYF. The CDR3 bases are TGTGCCAGCAGCCAAAATATAGCGGGAGGGCCGTCTACAGATACGCAGTATTTT.

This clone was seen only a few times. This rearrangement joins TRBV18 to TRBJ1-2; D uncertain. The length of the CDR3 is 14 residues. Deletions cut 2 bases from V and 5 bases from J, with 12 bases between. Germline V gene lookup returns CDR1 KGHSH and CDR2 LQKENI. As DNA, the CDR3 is TGTGCCAGCTCACCAGAATACACCCGTTATGGCTACACCTTC. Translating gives CASSPEYTRYGYTF.

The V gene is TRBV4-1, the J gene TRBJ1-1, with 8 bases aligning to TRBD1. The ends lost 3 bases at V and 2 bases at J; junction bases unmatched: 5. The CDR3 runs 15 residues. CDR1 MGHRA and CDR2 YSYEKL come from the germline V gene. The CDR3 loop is CASSHNRGVNTEAFF. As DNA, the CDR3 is TGCGCCAGCAGCCACAACAGGGGGGTTAACACTGAAGCTTTCTTT.

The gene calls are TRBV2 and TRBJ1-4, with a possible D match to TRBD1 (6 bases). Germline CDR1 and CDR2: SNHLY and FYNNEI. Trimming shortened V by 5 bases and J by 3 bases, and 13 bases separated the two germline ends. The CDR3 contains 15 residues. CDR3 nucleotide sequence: TGTGCCAGCAGTTCCACAGGGCTGGCTAATGAAAAACTGTTTTTT. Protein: CASSSTGLANEKLFF.

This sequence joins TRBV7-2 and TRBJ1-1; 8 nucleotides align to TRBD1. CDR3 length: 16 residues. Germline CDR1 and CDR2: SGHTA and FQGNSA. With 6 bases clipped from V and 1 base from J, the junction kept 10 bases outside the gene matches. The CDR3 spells CASRSPRGQANTEAFF. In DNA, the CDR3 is TGTGCCAGCAGGTCCCCAAGGGGACAGGCGAACACTGAAGCTTTCTTT.

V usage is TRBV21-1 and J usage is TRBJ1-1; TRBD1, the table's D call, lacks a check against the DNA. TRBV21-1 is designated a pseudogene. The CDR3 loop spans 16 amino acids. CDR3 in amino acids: CASSKAGKGENTEAFF. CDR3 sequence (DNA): TGTGCCAGCAGCAAAGCGGGTAAAGGGGAGAACACTGAAGCTTTCTTT.

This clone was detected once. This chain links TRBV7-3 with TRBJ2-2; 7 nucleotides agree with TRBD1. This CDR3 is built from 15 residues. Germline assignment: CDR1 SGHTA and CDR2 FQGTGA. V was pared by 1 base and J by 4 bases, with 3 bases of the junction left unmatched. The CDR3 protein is CASSLNPGGTGELFF. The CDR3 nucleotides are TGTGCCAGCAGCTTAAATCCAGGGGGCACCGGGGAGCTGTTTTTT. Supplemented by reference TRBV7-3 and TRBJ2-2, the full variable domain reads GAGVSQTPSNKVTEKGKYVELRCDPISGHTALYWYRQSLGQGPEFLIYFQGTGAADDSGLPNDRFFAVRPEGSVSTLKIQRTERGDSAVYLCASSLNPGGTGELFFGEGSRLTVL.

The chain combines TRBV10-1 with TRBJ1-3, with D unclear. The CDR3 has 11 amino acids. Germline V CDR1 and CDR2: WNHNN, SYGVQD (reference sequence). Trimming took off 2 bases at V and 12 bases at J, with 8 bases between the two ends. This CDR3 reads CASSEREDIYF. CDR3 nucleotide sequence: TGCGCCAGCAGTGAGAGGGAGGACATATATTTT.

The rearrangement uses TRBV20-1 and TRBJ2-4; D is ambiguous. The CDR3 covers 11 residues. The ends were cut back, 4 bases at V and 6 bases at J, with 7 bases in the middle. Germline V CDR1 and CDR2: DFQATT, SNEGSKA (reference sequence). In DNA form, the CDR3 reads TGCAGTGCTATCGGCGGAAACATTCAGTACTTC. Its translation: CSAIGGNIQYF.

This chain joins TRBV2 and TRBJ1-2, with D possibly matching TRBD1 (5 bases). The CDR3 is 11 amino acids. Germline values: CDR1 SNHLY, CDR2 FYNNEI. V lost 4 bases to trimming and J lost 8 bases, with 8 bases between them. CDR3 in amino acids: CASSGNRGYTF. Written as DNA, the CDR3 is TGTGCCAGCAGTGGGAACAGGGGCTACACCTTC.

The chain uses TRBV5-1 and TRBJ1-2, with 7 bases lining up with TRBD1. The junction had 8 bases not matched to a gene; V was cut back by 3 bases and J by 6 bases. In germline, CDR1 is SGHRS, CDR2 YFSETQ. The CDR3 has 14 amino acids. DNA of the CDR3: TGCGCCAGCAGCTCTGACAGGGTTTCAAATGGCTACACCTTC. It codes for CASSSDRVSNGYTF.

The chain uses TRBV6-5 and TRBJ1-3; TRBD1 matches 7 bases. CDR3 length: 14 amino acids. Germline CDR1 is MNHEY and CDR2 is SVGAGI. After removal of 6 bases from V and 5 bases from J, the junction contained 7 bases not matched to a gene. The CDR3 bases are TGTGCCAGCAGACCGACAGGGATGAGAAACACCATATATTTT. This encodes CASRPTGMRNTIYF.

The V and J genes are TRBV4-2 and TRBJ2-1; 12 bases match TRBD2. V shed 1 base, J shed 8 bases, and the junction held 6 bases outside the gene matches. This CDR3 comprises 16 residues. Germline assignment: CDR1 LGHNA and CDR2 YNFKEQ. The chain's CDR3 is CASSQGLAGGLDEQFF. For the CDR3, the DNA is TGTGCCAGCAGCCAAGGGCTAGCGGGGGGGCTGGATGAGCAGTTCTTC.

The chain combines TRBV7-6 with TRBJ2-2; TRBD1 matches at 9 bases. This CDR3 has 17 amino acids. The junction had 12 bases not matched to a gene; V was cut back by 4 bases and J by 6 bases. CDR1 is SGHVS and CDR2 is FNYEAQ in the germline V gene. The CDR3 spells CASSSPRQGEVSGELFF. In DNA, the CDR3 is TGTGCCAGCAGCTCACCTCGACAGGGGGAGGTATCCGGGGAGCTGTTTTTT.

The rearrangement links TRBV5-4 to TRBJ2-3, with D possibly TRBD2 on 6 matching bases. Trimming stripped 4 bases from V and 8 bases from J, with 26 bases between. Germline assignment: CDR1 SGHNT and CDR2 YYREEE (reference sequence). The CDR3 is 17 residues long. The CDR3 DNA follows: TGTGCCAGCAGCCTGGGGTCTGGGGGACTCAACGCGGGTACGCAGTATTTT. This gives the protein CASSLGSGGLNAGTQYF. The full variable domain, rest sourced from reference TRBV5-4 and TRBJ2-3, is ETGVTQSPTHLIKTRGQQVTLRCSSQSGHNTVSWYQQALGQGPQFIFQYYREEENGRGNFPPRFSGLQFPNYSSELNVNALELDDSALYLCASSLGSGGLNAGTQYFGPGTRLTVL.

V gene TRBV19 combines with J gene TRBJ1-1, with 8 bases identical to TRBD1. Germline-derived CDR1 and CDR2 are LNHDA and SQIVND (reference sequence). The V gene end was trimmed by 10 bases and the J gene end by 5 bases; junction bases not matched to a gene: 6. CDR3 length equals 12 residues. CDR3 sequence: CAIRTGGTEAFF. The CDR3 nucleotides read TGTGCCATAAGAACAGGGGGTACTGAAGCTTTCTTT.